This T cell receptor (beta chain) was captured by sequencing in a study of T cell repertoires in cytomegalovirus infection. At the level of the study: Indications of both CMV infection and matching HLA type were provided by public TCR beta signatures. General study points: It was HLA-C-restricted CMV-specific TCR beta clonotypes that dominated the response ex vivo. CMV carriers having the relevant HLA were flagged by cumulative public TCR beta family frequency.

Germline V lookup: CDR1 MDHEN, CDR2 SYDVKM. Losses at the gene ends were 6 bases for V and 2 bases for J; bases not matched to a gene: 14. The length of the CDR3 is 18 residues. TCRdb fed the reads into MiXCR, producing one record per CDR3 protein. The table has about 230,000 distinct CDR3 sequences, 22% seen once. For this clonotype: Antigen: not known.

Sequenced input: CD8+ T cells from PBMCs. The chain combines TRBV28 with TRBJ1-3, with 9 positions matching TRBD1. The TCR comes from a human donor in good health (CMV status not recorded). Some clones in this sample may be carry-over from other donors' samples. The CDR3 region is CASSARRTGEVAGNTIYF. The CDR3 DNA follows: TGTGCCAGCAGCGCAAGGAGGACAGGGGAAGTGGCTGGAAACACCATATATTTT.